This TCR beta chain is from a study of T cells in Graves' hyperthyroidism and ophthalmopathy. Study outcomes and limitations: Ophthalmopathy prediction by the model preceded onset by a median roughly 6.3 months. In blood, most of the thyroid clonotypes expanded above 0.001 were also present.

Patients aged 18 to 65 with hyperthyroidism were newly diagnosed, with duration under 2 months. It was less than 13 ml of fresh peripheral blood that supplied the PBMCs. The V gene's germline CDR1 is SGHDN and CDR2 FVKESK. V shed 0 bases and J shed 6 bases, with 2 bases lying between them. There are 12 residues in the CDR3. RNA transcripts yielded amplified TCR beta CDR3 regions. RT-PCR in the first round (using the HTBI primer set) targeted the TCR CDR3. TCRdb reanalysed the multiplex PCR reads using MiXCR and keeps one entry per CDR3 protein. The data show roughly 110,000 distinct CDR3 sequences, 15% to 20% seen once. This clonotype was detected many times. Antigen: not known.

Material for sequencing was blood. This chain links TRBV14 with TRBJ2-2; D gene uncertain. This receptor was taken from a woman between 45 and 65 years old with Graves' hyperthyroidism. For the CDR3, the DNA is TGTGCCAGCAGCCAAGATCCCGGGGAGCTGTTTTTT. It is translated as CASSQDPGELFF.